This T cell receptor beta chain was captured by sequencing in a study of early T cells in non-severe SARS-CoV-2 infection. This clonotype was detected many times. MiXCR, run by TCRdb on the 5' RACE reads, gives a single entry per CDR3 protein. This sample has some 38,000 distinct CDR3 sequences, with less than 7% found just once. The source material was whole blood, sampled at baseline. The sequence came from an adult who was a healthcare worker with PCR-confirmed SARS-CoV-2 infection or an uninfected control (not recorded which).

The CDR3 region is CASSSGGAEETQYF. The CDR3 DNA reads TGTGCCAGCAGCTCTGGGGGGGCGGAGGAGACCCAGTACTTC. V gene TRBV7-3 combines with J gene TRBJ2-5; weak D call: TRBD2 (7 bases). V lost 4 bases and J lost 5, with 14 bases in between. This CDR3 spans 14 amino acids. The V gene's germline CDR1 is SGHTA and CDR2 FQGTGA.